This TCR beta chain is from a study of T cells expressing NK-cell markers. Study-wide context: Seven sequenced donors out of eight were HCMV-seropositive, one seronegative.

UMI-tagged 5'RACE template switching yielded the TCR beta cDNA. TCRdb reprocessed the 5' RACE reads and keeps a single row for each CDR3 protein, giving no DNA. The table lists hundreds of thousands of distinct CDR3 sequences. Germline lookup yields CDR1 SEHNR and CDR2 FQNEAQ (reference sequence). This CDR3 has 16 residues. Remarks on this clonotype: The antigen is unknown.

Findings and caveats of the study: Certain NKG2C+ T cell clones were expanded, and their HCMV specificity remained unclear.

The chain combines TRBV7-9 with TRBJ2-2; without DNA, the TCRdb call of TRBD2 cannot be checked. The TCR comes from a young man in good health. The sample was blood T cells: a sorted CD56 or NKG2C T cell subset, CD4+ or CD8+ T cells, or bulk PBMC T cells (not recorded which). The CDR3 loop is CASSFISGGGTGELFF.